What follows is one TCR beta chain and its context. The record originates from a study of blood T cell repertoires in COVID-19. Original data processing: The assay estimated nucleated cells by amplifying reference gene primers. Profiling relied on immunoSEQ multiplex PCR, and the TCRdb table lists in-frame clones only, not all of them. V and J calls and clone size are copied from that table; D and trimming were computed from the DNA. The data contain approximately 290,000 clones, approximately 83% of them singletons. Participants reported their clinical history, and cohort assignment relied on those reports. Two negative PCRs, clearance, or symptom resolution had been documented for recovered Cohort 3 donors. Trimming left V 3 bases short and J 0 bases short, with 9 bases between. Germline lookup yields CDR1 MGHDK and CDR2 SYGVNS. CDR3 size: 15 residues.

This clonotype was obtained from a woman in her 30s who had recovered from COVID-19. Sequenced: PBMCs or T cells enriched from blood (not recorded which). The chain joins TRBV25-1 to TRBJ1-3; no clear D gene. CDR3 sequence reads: CASSDQVISGNTIYF. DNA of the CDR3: TGTGCCAGCAGTGATCAGGTGATCTCTGGAAACACCATATATTTT.